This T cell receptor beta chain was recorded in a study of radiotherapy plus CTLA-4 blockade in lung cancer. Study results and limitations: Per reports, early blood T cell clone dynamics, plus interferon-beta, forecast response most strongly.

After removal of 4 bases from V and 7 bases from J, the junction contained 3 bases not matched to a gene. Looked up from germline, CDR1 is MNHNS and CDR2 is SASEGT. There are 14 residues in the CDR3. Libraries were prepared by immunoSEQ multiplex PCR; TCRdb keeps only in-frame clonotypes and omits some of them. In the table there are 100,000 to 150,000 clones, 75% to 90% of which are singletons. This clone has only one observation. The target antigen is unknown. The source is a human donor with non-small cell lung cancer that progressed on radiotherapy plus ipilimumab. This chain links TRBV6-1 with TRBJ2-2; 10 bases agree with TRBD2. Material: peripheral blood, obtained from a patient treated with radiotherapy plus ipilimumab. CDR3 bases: TGTGCCAGCAGTGGAGGGACTAGCGTCGGGGAGCTGTTTTTT. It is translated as CASSGGTSVGELFF.